These 32 T cell receptor beta chains share one sample of origin, sequenced in a study of T cells in Graves' hyperthyroidism and ophthalmopathy (dated by TCRdb to about 2019). Libraries were constructed by multiplex PCR. Sequencing instrument: Illumina HiSeq 2000. TCR beta CDR3 regions were amplified from RNA transcripts. The TCR CDR3 was subjected to a first round of RT-PCR using the HTBI primer set and the Qiagen OneStep RT-PCR kit. In TCRdb, the public reads were trimmed at Q25 with fastp and aligned with MiXCR, with productive beta chains retained. One record per CDR3 amino acid sequence lists the most common genes and DNA. The sample records around 690,000 distinct CDR3 sequences, around 16% of which are singletons. The top ten clones comprise 15% to 19% of the sample. What was sequenced was blood. These receptors were taken from a man aged 50 to 60 with Graves' hyperthyroidism.

The J gene is TRBJ2-1, the V gene TRBV5-1; D uncertain. The CDR3 contains 15 residues. V lost 0 bases to trimming and J lost 4 bases, with 11 bases between them. Germline loops: CDR1 SGHRS, CDR2 YFSETQ. The CDR3, as DNA: TGCGCCAGCAGCTTGGCCGGCAGGAATTACAATGAGCAGTTCTTC. It codes for CASSLAGRNYNEQFF.

This clonotype was seen at least ten times. V usage is TRBV28 and J usage is TRBJ2-1; 10 bases line up with TRBD1. CDR3 size: 16 residues. Trimming took 5 bases from V and 9 from J; bases not matched to a gene: 13. Germline CDR1 reads MDHEN; CDR2 reads SYDVKM. The CDR3 here is CASSDGGTGVFGEQFF. The CDR3, as DNA: TGTGCCAGCAGTGATGGGGGGACAGGGGTTTTTGGTGAGCAGTTCTTC.

V is TRBV30 and J is TRBJ1-1; the D is unclear. Germline CDR1 GTSNPN, CDR2 SVGIG (reference sequence). The CDR3 sequence is 12 residues long. With 4 bases removed from V and 2 bases from J, the gap between germline ends came to 8 bases. The CDR3 loop reads CAWTWGNTEAFF. The CDR3, as DNA: TGTGCCTGGACCTGGGGAAACACTGAAGCTTTCTTT.

In this sample, this clonotype turned up many times. The chain combines TRBV11-2 with TRBJ2-1, with TRBD2 matching 7 bases. The trim removed 4 bases at V and 5 bases at J, leaving 8 bases unmatched. The CDR3 length is 15 residues. Per germline, CDR1 SGHAT and CDR2 FQNNGV. The CDR3 region is CASSSYGTNHNEQFF. As DNA, the CDR3 is TGTGCCAGCAGCTCCTACGGGACTAACCACAATGAGCAGTTCTTC.

Remarks on this clonotype: Since a much larger clone is just one base distant, this may be a read error. The chain recombines TRBV27 with TRBJ2-1; D is possibly TRBD1 (5 bases). CDR1 MNHEY and CDR2 SMNVEV come from the germline V gene (reference sequence). The CDR3 sequence is 13 residues long. The CDR3 loop reads CAGSPQTVNEQFF. The CDR3 region has the DNA TGTGCCGGCAGTCCCCAGACAGTAAATGAGCAGTTCTTC.

The chain has TRBV7-3 and TRBJ2-3; 12 nucleotides match TRBD2. Germline V gene data show CDR1 as SGHTA and CDR2 as FQGTGA. The V gene end was trimmed by 4 bases and the J gene end by 1 base; junction bases not matched to a gene: 3. The CDR3 covers 16 residues. This CDR3 is CASSYRLAGGTDTQYF. The CDR3 region has the DNA TGTGCCAGCAGCTATCGACTAGCGGGAGGCACAGATACGCAGTATTTT.

To note about this clonotype: This could be a read error, since a much larger clone is one nucleotide away. The J gene is TRBJ2-2, the V gene TRBV13; D is perhaps TRBD1 or TRBD2 (5 bases each). The CDR3 contains 14 residues. Germline CDR1 is PRHDT and CDR2 is FYEKMQ (reference sequence). The CDR3 bases are TGTGCCAGCAGCTTAGAGTACGGGGCCGGGGAGCTGTTATTT. It encodes CASSLEYGAGELLF.

The DNA for the CDR3 is TGTGCCAGCAGCTTTTTGGGGGAGTACTATGGCTACACCTTC. As protein: CASSFLGEYYGYTF. The rearrangement uses TRBV7-9 and TRBJ1-2; a possible D gene is TRBD1 (5 bases). The V end lost 3 bases, the J end lost 3 bases, and 11 bases lay between the germline ends. Germline assignment: CDR1 SEHNR and CDR2 FQNEAQ (reference sequence). The CDR3 has 14 residues.

This chain joins TRBV20-1 and TRBJ1-2, with D possibly TRBD1 on 5 matching bases. Germline CDR1 reads DFQATT; CDR2 reads SNEGSKA (reference sequence). The length of the CDR3 is 10 residues. Written as DNA, the CDR3 is TGCAGGGGTGGGACTGATGGCTACACCTTC. Translating gives CRGGTDGYTF.

About this clonotype: Relative to the germline gene, one junction end is altered; a read error may explain this. The chain couples TRBV11-2 to TRBJ1-1, with 11 positions matching TRBD1. Germline assignment: CDR1 SGHAT and CDR2 FQNNGV. The CDR3 runs to 16 residues. The CDR3 region has the DNA TGTGCCAGCAACTTAGGGACAGGGGGACGGAACACTGAAGCTTTCTTT. Translating it yields CASNLGTGGRNTEAFF.

This clonotype was detected only a few times. The chain recombines TRBV24-1 with TRBJ2-2, with unresolved D. The CDR3 length is 13 residues. CDR1 is KGHDR and CDR2 is SFDVKD in the germline V gene. V was shortened by 5 bases and J by 3 bases, with 6 bases between the two germline ends. CDR3 sequence reads: CATSGLYTGELFF. The CDR3 DNA follows: TGTGCCACCAGTGGCTTATACACCGGGGAGCTGTTTTTT.

The V call is TRBV7-9, the J call TRBJ2-5, with 8 positions matching TRBD1. The CDR3 has 17 residues. J lost 5 bases, V lost 0 bases, and 11 bases had no gene match. The germline gives CDR1 SEHNR, CDR2 FQNEAQ (reference sequence). CDR3 region: CASSLAPLAGGRETQYF. The CDR3 DNA reads TGTGCCAGCAGCTTAGCGCCGCTGGCAGGGGGCCGCGAGACCCAGTACTTC.

This clonotype was observed a few times. This chain links TRBV7-9 with TRBJ2-7, with TRBD1 identical over 7 bases. The CDR3 totals 16 residues. Germline V lookup: CDR1 SEHNR, CDR2 FQNEAQ (reference sequence). V trimming: 5 bases; J trimming: 2 bases; junction bases outside the gene matches: 12. The CDR3 DNA sequence: TGTGCCAGCAGCCACCCCGTCGGGACAGCAACCTACGAGCAGTACTTC. Translating gives CASSHPVGTATYEQYF.

DNA of the CDR3: TGCAGCGTTGAAGAGGGGTTGACTGAAGCTTTCTTT. Protein sequence: CSVEEGLTEAFF. This chain joins TRBV29-1 and TRBJ1-1; unclear D gene. This CDR3 is 12 amino acids long. Germline-derived CDR1 and CDR2 are SQVTM and ANQGSEA. The V end lost 0 bases, the J end lost 5 bases, and 7 bases lay between the germline ends. The whole variable domain, remainder taken from reference TRBV29-1 and TRBJ1-1, is SAVISQKPSRDICQRGTSLTIQCQVDSQVTMMFWYRQQPGQSLTLIATANQGSEATYESGFVIDKFPISRPNLTFSTLTVSNMSPEDSSIYLCSVEEGLTEAFFGQGTRLTVV.

This clonotype was seen at least ten times. The V call is TRBV12-3 or TRBV12-4, the J call TRBJ2-5; D possibly corresponds to TRBD2 (7 bases). The CDR3 loop spans 13 amino acids. Trimming took 6 bases from V and 8 from J, leaving 16 bases between them. DNA for the CDR3: TGTGCCAGCAGCCCTGGCGGGGGACAAACCCAGTACTTC. Translating it yields CASSPGGGQTQYF.

This clonotype occurred many times. The V and J genes are TRBV5-1 and TRBJ2-1; maybe TRBD2 (6 bases). Germline CDR1 and CDR2: SGHRS and YFSETQ. This CDR3 is 14 amino acids long. Trimming removed 0 bases from V and 10 bases from J, with 14 bases in between. The CDR3: CASSLGVSGGEQFF. The DNA for the CDR3 is TGCGCCAGCAGCTTGGGCGTGAGTGGGGGGGAGCAGTTCTTC.

The chain employs TRBV5-1 and TRBJ2-7, with a tentative D call TRBD1 (5 bases). Trimming removed 4 bases at V and 0 bases at J, with 11 bases between. The CDR3 length is 14 residues. Germline V CDR1 and CDR2: SGHRS, YFSETQ. The CDR3 protein is CASSQQATSYEQYF. The CDR3 nucleotides are TGCGCCAGCAGCCAACAGGCGACCTCCTACGAGCAGTACTTC.

The chain combines TRBV20-1 with TRBJ2-5; 11 bases match TRBD2. Germline loops: CDR1 DFQATT, CDR2 SNEGSKA (reference sequence). V trimming: 6 bases; J trimming: 4 bases; junction bases outside the gene matches: 7. CDR3 size: 14 residues. CDR3 DNA sequence: TGCAGTGCAGGGGCTAGCGGGAGGCGAGAGACCCAGTACTTC. Protein product: CSAGASGRRETQYF.

This clonotype came up many times. V is TRBV7-2 and J is TRBJ1-1; perhaps TRBD1 as D (6 bases). Germline V gives CDR1 SGHTA, CDR2 FQGNSA. This CDR3 has 14 amino acids. Between the trimmed V and J ends, which lost 6 bases and 3 bases, there was a span of 14 bases. As DNA, the CDR3 is TGTGCCAGCAGGTCAGGGGTGATGCACACTGAAGCTTTCTTT. Its protein is CASRSGVMHTEAFF.

This clonotype was counted ten times or more. The rearrangement links TRBV28 to TRBJ1-4; weak D call: TRBD1 (5 bases). Germline V gene data show CDR1 as MDHEN and CDR2 as SYDVKM. This CDR3 comprises 16 residues. Trimming shortened V by 3 bases and J by 2 bases, and 13 bases separated the two germline ends. The CDR3 loop reads CASSFTGHKTNEKLFF. The DNA for the CDR3 is TGTGCCAGCAGTTTCACAGGCCACAAGACTAATGAAAAACTGTTTTTT.

This chain connects TRBV15 to TRBJ1-1; no clear D gene. The CDR3 consists of 14 residues. Between the trimmed V and J ends, which lost 1 base and 1 base, there was a span of 7 bases. Looked up from germline, CDR1 is LNHNV and CDR2 is YYDKDF (reference sequence). CDR3 in DNA: TGTGCCACCAGCAGAGTTGAGGGGAACACTGAAGCTTTCTTT. Protein: CATSRVEGNTEAFF.

V usage is TRBV12-3 or TRBV12-4 and J usage is TRBJ2-7; TRBD1 matches at 10 bases. The CDR3 is made up of 15 amino acids. The V segment lost 5 bases and the J segment 4 bases; nucleotides outside the gene matches: 8. CDR3 residues: CASSIGGTGAYEQYF. The CDR3 nucleotides read TGTGCCAGCAGTATAGGGGGGACAGGGGCTTACGAGCAGTACTTC.

Notes on this clonotype: One end of the junction is discordant with germline, which a read error may explain. The chain couples TRBV27 to TRBJ1-3, with TRBD1 matching 12 bases. The germline V gene has CDR1 MNHEY and CDR2 SMNVEV (reference sequence). This CDR3 spans 15 amino acids. CDR3 sequence (DNA): TGTGCCAGCAGTTACGGGACAGGGGGCCGAAACACCATGTATTTT. Translated: CASSYGTGGRNTMYF.

In this sample, this clonotype turned up a few times. The chain employs TRBV19 and TRBJ2-1, with unresolved D. The CDR3 length is 16 residues. CDR1 LNHDA and CDR2 SQIVND come from the germline V gene (reference sequence). V lost 0 bases, J lost 2 bases, and 11 bases lay in between. In DNA, the CDR3 is TGTGCCAGTAGTATAGACCCAGCGCCGGCCTACAATGAGCAGTTCTTC. Amino acids: CASSIDPAPAYNEQFF.

A few counts support this clonotype. The V call is TRBV15, the J call TRBJ2-1; 7 bases line up with TRBD2. The CDR3 length is 17 residues. The germline gives CDR1 LNHNV, CDR2 YYDKDF (reference sequence). Germline trimming cut 3 bases from V and 2 bases from J; bases unmatched to any gene: 10. CDR3 protein: CATSSPAWGGTYNEQFF. As DNA, the CDR3 is TGTGCCACCAGCAGCCCTGCCTGGGGAGGGACCTACAATGAGCAGTTCTTC.

At least ten counts were recorded for this clonotype. The chain has TRBV24-1 and TRBJ2-3, with unresolved D. This CDR3 has 16 amino acids. CDR1 KGHDR and CDR2 SFDVKD come from the germline V gene. V dropped 4 bases and J dropped 8 bases, with 21 bases sitting between them. The CDR3 sequence: CATSDPGTTDRVTQYF. DNA of the CDR3: TGTGCCACCAGTGACCCCGGTACTACTGATAGGGTTACGCAGTATTTT.

This clonotype occurred a few times. The genes are TRBV9 and TRBJ2-5, with D unclear. Germline V gene data show CDR1 as SGDLS and CDR2 as YYNGEE. V lost 3 bases to trimming and J lost 7 bases, with 16 bases between them. This CDR3 is 14 amino acids long. This CDR3 is CASSGVDPLSTQYF. CDR3 nucleotides: TGTGCCAGCAGCGGAGTAGATCCCCTTTCGACCCAGTACTTC.

This clonotype has just a few counts. The rearrangement links TRBV5-1 to TRBJ2-1; TRBD2 matches at 9 bases. Germline lookup yields CDR1 SGHRS and CDR2 YFSETQ. V was clipped by 5 bases and J by 8 bases; unmatched bases: 8. The length of the CDR3 is 14 residues. The CDR3 coding sequence is TGCGCCAGCAGGGCGACTAGCGGATACGATGAGCAGTTCTTC. It encodes CASRATSGYDEQFF. Filled out from reference TRBV5-1 and TRBJ2-1, the complete variable domain reads KAGVTQTPRYLIKTRGQQVTLSCSPISGHRSVSWYQQTPGQGLQFLFEYFSETQRNKGNFPGRFSGRQFSNSRSEMNVSTLELGDSALYLCASRATSGYDEQFFGPGTRLTVL.

The chain couples TRBV28 to TRBJ1-6; possibly TRBD1 for D (6 bases). Germline V CDR1 and CDR2: MDHEN, SYDVKM. The CDR3 sequence is 15 residues long. With 5 bases removed from V and 9 bases from J, the gap between germline ends came to 17 bases. CDR3 amino acids: CASSPTGQFGSPLHF. As DNA, the CDR3 is TGTGCCAGCAGTCCAACCGGACAGTTCGGTTCACCCCTCCACTTT.

This clonotype was picked up a small number of times. This chain connects TRBV19 to TRBJ2-3; the D call may be TRBD1 or TRBD2 (5 bases each). Looked up from germline, CDR1 is LNHDA and CDR2 is SQIVND (reference sequence). The CDR3 loop spans 16 amino acids. Trimming shortened V by 4 bases and J by 4 bases, and 18 bases separated the two germline ends. CDR3 nucleotide sequence: TGTGCCAGTAGTACTACCGGGACCCGGAGTGCAGATACGCAGTATTTT. This translates into CASSTTGTRSADTQYF.

This clonotype has a count of ten or more. This chain joins TRBV2 and TRBJ2-1; TRBD2 aligns across 7 bases. The CDR3 has 14 residues. Per the germline V gene, CDR1 is SNHLY and CDR2 is FYNNEI. Trimming at V came to 4 bases and at J to 7 bases, leaving 7 bases not matched to a gene. CDR3 sequence: CASSALFSGNEQFF. As DNA, the CDR3 is TGTGCCAGCAGTGCCCTGTTTAGCGGGAATGAGCAGTTCTTC. Supplemented by reference TRBV2 and TRBJ2-1, the full variable domain reads EPEVTQTPSHQVTQMGQEVILRCVPISNHLYFYWYRQILGQKVEFLVSFYNNEISEKSEIFDDQFSVERPDGSNFTLKIRSTKLEDSAMYFCASSALFSGNEQFFGPGTRLTVL.

This chain joins TRBV20-1 and TRBJ1-1, with 9 bases matching TRBD1. This CDR3 region has 14 residues. J gave up 3 bases and V 7 bases, and 9 bases lay outside the gene matches. Per germline, CDR1 DFQATT and CDR2 SNEGSKA (reference sequence). Here the CDR3 reads CSVPQGALDTEAFF. Written as DNA, the CDR3 is TGCAGTGTCCCACAGGGGGCTCTGGACACTGAAGCTTTCTTT.